These 22 T cell receptor beta chains were all obtained from the same sample, sequenced in a study of T-cell reconstitution after alpha-beta-depleted transplantation in children (dated by TCRdb to the mid-2010s). Library creation used PCR. The listed sequencing device is Illumina HiSeq 2500. Molecular barcoding was employed in the preparation of TCR libraries, with unique molecular identifiers being used to normalize TCRbeta repertoire quantification. TCRdb's own reprocessing of the public reads used fastp at Q25 and MiXCR and kept productive beta chains. Each CDR3 protein appears once, grouped with its most common genes and DNA. Counted in this sample were hundreds of thousands of distinct CDR3 sequences; over 15% of them appeared once. Of the sample, 1.1% falls within the top ten clones. The sequencing here drew on PBMCs from the stem cell graft donor, taken from the stem cell graft. The receptors derive from a human donor who donated a stem cell graft to a child with acute myeloid leukemia.

In its sample, this clonotype was seen many times. The chain couples TRBV5-5 to TRBJ2-2; TRBD2 aligns across 10 bases. Germline V gene sequence: CDR1 SGHKS, CDR2 YYEKEE (reference sequence). J gave up 4 bases and V 0 bases, and 3 bases lay outside the gene matches. CDR3 length: 16 amino acids. CDR3 amino acids: CASSLGGTSATGELFF. In nucleotides, the CDR3 is TGTGCCAGCAGCTTGGGGGGGACTAGCGCCACCGGGGAGCTGTTTTTT.

V usage is TRBV30 and J usage is TRBJ2-7; 7 nucleotides line up with TRBD2. The V segment lost 2 bases and the J segment 3 bases; nucleotides outside the gene matches: 7. This CDR3 has 14 residues. Germline CDR1 is GTSNPN and CDR2 is SVGIG (reference sequence). CDR3: CAWSLGGGIYEQYF. In nucleotides, the CDR3 is TGTGCCTGGAGTCTAGGCGGGGGAATCTACGAGCAGTACTTC.

This clonotype has just a few counts. The genes are TRBV12-3 or TRBV12-4 and TRBJ1-2, with D possibly TRBD1 on 5 matching bases. The CDR3 has 13 amino acids. The V end was cut by 7 bases, the J end by 3 bases, with 12 bases between. The CDR3 loop reads CASNLGADYGYTF. CDR3 bases: TGTGCCAGCAACCTAGGGGCAGACTATGGCTACACCTTC.

This clonotype came up a few times. The chain joins TRBV5-5 to TRBJ1-3, with a weak D call TRBD1 (5 bases). V gave up 4 bases and J gave up 8 bases, with 16 bases separating them. This CDR3 has 14 amino acids. Germline CDR1 SGHKS, CDR2 YYEKEE (reference sequence). The CDR3, as DNA: TGTGCCAGCAGCGAAGGGACTCCTCTGCACACCATATATTTT. This gives the protein CASSEGTPLHTIYF.

This clonotype has more than one count but fewer than ten. The chain carries TRBV7-2 and TRBJ2-7, with TRBD1 matching 9 bases. This CDR3 is 16 amino acids long. Germline V CDR1 and CDR2: SGHTA, FQGNSA. With 0 bases clipped from V and 12 bases from J, the junction kept 15 bases outside the gene matches. CDR3 sequence reads: CASSLAFLGQGTRVYF. CDR3 sequence (DNA): TGTGCCAGCAGCTTAGCTTTCCTGGGACAGGGTACCCGCGTGTACTTC.

This clonotype has at least ten counts. The rearrangement joins TRBV20-1 to TRBJ1-2; D possibly corresponds to TRBD1 (5 bases). Germline-derived CDR1 and CDR2 are DFQATT and SNEGSKA (reference sequence). There are 15 residues in the CDR3. CDR3 sequence (DNA): TGCACCCCTTTGGAGGTCAGGGCCAGCCTCTATGGCTACACCTTC. This codes for CTPLEVRASLYGYTF.

This clonotype was observed a handful of times. This chain connects TRBV4-1 to TRBJ2-7; a weak D match, TRBD2 (6 bases). Germline CDR1 and CDR2: MGHRA and YSYEKL. This CDR3 has 16 amino acids. V was pared by 1 base and J by 6 bases, with 19 bases between. The CDR3 reads CASSQVFGGALGEQYV. For the CDR3, the DNA is TGCGCCAGCAGCCAAGTTTTTGGAGGGGCTCTGGGCGAGCAGTACGTC.

The CDR3 region is CASSLELGLTGDTQYF. As DNA, the CDR3 is TGCGCCAGCAGCTTGGAACTCGGACTGACTGGAGATACGCAGTATTTT. The rearrangement links TRBV5-1 to TRBJ2-3, with D possibly TRBD2 on 5 matching bases. This CDR3 has 16 residues. Trimming left V 0 bases short and J 5 bases short, with 16 bases between. Germline V gene data show CDR1 as SGHRS and CDR2 as YFSETQ.

This clonotype showed up many times. In DNA form, the CDR3 reads TGTGCCACCAGTGATCCACCAAGGAACGGGGAGCTGTTTTTT. This encodes CATSDPPRNGELFF. The chain couples TRBV24-1 to TRBJ2-2; D call uncertain. The CDR3 runs 14 residues. V shed 3 bases and J shed 7 bases, with 11 bases lying between them. Germline V lookup: CDR1 KGHDR, CDR2 SFDVKD.

This clonotype was detected many times. This chain uses TRBV29-1 with TRBJ1-2; 8 nucleotides line up with TRBD1. The germline V gene has CDR1 SQVTM and CDR2 ANQGSEA. After removal of 5 bases from V and 8 bases from J, the junction contained 7 bases not matched to a gene. This CDR3 spans 12 amino acids. The CDR3 reads CSVFRTGRGYTF. Written as DNA, the CDR3 is TGCAGCGTTTTTAGGACAGGGCGAGGCTACACCTTC.

The rearrangement links TRBV11-2 to TRBJ2-1; D is uncertain. V was trimmed by 5 bases and J by 0 bases, leaving 20 bases between them. Germline V gene lookup returns CDR1 SGHAT and CDR2 FQNNGV. CDR3 size: 18 residues. The CDR3 reads CASSPSRAGSSSYNEQFF. CDR3 coding DNA: TGTGCCAGCAGCCCAAGTCGGGCAGGTTCAAGCTCCTACAATGAGCAGTTCTTC.

This clonotype was counted at least ten times. This chain connects TRBV20-1 to TRBJ1-2; unclear D gene. CDR1 and CDR2 (germline): DFQATT, SNEGSKA (reference sequence). The V end was cut by 3 bases, the J end by 3 bases, with 5 bases between. The length of the CDR3 is 11 residues. The CDR3: CSASTDYGYTF. The DNA for the CDR3 is TGCAGTGCTAGCACAGACTATGGCTACACCTTC.

This clonotype was counted only a few times. The V gene is TRBV5-5, the J gene TRBJ2-3; either TRBD1 or TRBD2 may fit D (5 bases each). CDR1 is SGHKS, CDR2 YYEKEE, per germline (reference sequence). The germline V and J ends were trimmed by 3 bases and 4 bases, with 15 bases remaining between them. The CDR3 is made up of 15 amino acids. The CDR3 nucleotides are TGTGCCAGCAGCTGGGGACGAGGGGCCCCAGATACGCAGTATTTT. Translated, it gives CASSWGRGAPDTQYF.

There are a few counts of this clonotype. The chain carries TRBV29-1 and TRBJ1-1; D is uncertain. The CDR3 has 15 residues. The V and J ends lost 8 bases and 1 base respectively, with 20 bases between them. The germline CDR1 and CDR2 sequences are SQVTM and ANQGSEA. CDR3 DNA: TGCAGCCCGTTTACAGTAGAAGCGGCGAACACTGAAGCTTTCTTT. It codes for CSPFTVEAANTEAFF.

The chain has TRBV11-2 and TRBJ2-2; 8 bases align to TRBD1. The V gene's germline CDR1 is SGHAT and CDR2 FQNNGV. J gave up 6 bases and V 4 bases, and 16 bases lay outside the gene matches. The CDR3 has 18 residues. The CDR3 coding sequence is TGTGCCAGCAGCTCCAAGGGGGTGGGACAGGTTCGTTCCGGGGAGCTGTTTTTT. This translates into CASSSKGVGQVRSGELFF.

This clonotype was found a few times. The V and J genes are TRBV5-6 and TRBJ1-1; TRBD1 agrees at 10 bases. There are 14 residues in the CDR3. V gave up 0 bases and J gave up 8 bases; unmatched junction bases: 4. Germline V gene lookup returns CDR1 SGHDT and CDR2 YYEEEE. The CDR3 coding sequence is TGTGCCAGCAGCTTGGGACAGGGGGCGATGGAAGCTTTCTTT. Protein sequence: CASSLGQGAMEAFF.

Ten or more counts support this clonotype. The CDR3 loop is CASSLAEGEQFF. CDR3 in DNA: TGTGCCAGCAGTTTAGCGGAAGGTGAGCAGTTCTTC. The chain uses TRBV12-3 or TRBV12-4 and TRBJ2-1; D unclear. V was clipped by 0 bases and J by 9 bases, with 6 bases between them. There are 12 residues in the CDR3.

This clonotype was counted between two and nine times. This sequence joins TRBV20-1 and TRBJ2-1; the D is unclear. The V and J ends lost 6 bases and 7 bases respectively, with 19 bases between them. The CDR3 length is 14 residues. Germline V CDR1 and CDR2: DFQATT, SNEGSKA (reference sequence). The CDR3 bases are TGCAGTGCGAGGTCTCAATCCCCCGAGAATGAGCAGTTCTTC. Translation: CSARSQSPENEQFF.

The table lists this clonotype with a few counts. The rearrangement uses TRBV5-6 and TRBJ2-1; D not certain. CDR1 and CDR2 from the germline V gene are SGHDT and YYEEEE. The CDR3 spans 15 residues. V was clipped by 1 base and J by 5 bases, with 13 bases between them. Written as DNA, the CDR3 is TGTGCCAGCAGCTTGTTACAGTTAGTGGACAATGAGCAGTTCTTC. This encodes CASSLLQLVDNEQFF.

In this sample, this clonotype turned up many times. The rearrangement uses TRBV7-2 and TRBJ2-3; TRBD2 agrees at 8 bases. Germline CDR1 is SGHTA and CDR2 is FQGNSA. Unmatched junction bases numbered 7, after V lost 3 bases and J lost 5 bases. There are 15 residues in the CDR3. The CDR3 DNA reads as TGTGCCAGCAGCTTTTACGGGGGGGAACGAGATACGCAGTATTTT. Translated: CASSFYGGERDTQYF.

The genes are TRBV29-1 and TRBJ2-5, with D possibly matching TRBD1 (5 bases). The V and J ends lost 4 bases and 3 bases respectively, with 9 bases between them. Looked up from germline, CDR1 is SQVTM and CDR2 is ANQGSEA. The CDR3 contains 12 residues. The CDR3, as DNA: TGCAGCGTTGTAGGGGTGGAAGAGACCCAGTACTTC. Its translation: CSVVGVEETQYF.

This rearrangement joins TRBV20-1 to TRBJ2-5, with 12 bases fitting TRBD2. CDR3 length: 18 amino acids. Germline lookup yields CDR1 DFQATT and CDR2 SNEGSKA (reference sequence). Losses at the gene ends were 0 bases for V and 4 bases for J; bases not matched to a gene: 12. The DNA of the CDR3 is TGCAGTGCTAGAGATTTTGAGGCTAGCGGGGGGGCCACAGAGACCCAGTACTTC. Its translation is CSARDFEASGGATETQYF.